These 28 T cell receptor beta chains originate from one sample sequenced in a study of cytomegalovirus exposure and HLA in healthy donors. The PCR had 60 Vbeta and 13 Jbeta primers. The table came from immunoSEQ multiplex PCR; TCRdb's copy has only in-frame clones and leaves some out. The sample has about 160,000 clones, roughly 80% seen once. Material: PBMCs. The receptors originated from a young woman in good health and CMV-seropositive.

J is TRBJ2-3 and V is TRBV9; TRBD2 might be the D (5 bases). V was clipped by 0 bases and J by 0 bases, with 11 bases between them. This CDR3 spans 16 amino acids. Germline assignment: CDR1 SGDLS and CDR2 YYNGEE. The CDR3 sequence is CASSVGYERSTDTQYF. CDR3 nucleotides: TGTGCCAGCAGCGTAGGTTATGAGCGGAGCACAGATACGCAGTATTTT.

The chain couples TRBV10-3 to TRBJ1-4, with 10 bases lining up with TRBD1. This CDR3 has 12 residues. The germline V gene has CDR1 ENHRY and CDR2 SYGVKD. Germline trimming cut 10 bases from V and 8 bases from J; bases unmatched to any gene: 4. CDR3 residues: CATWTGGEKLFF. CDR3 coding DNA: TGTGCCACCTGGACAGGGGGAGAAAAACTGTTTTTT.

The V gene is TRBV9, the J gene TRBJ2-7, with D possibly TRBD1 on 5 matching bases. Germline CDR1 is SGDLS and CDR2 is YYNGEE. The ends were cut back, 3 bases at V and 0 bases at J, with 10 bases in the middle. This CDR3 contains 14 residues. This CDR3 reads CASSAQGTSYEQYF. The CDR3, as DNA: TGTGCCAGCAGCGCCCAGGGTACCTCCTACGAGCAGTACTTC.

V and J are TRBV28 and TRBJ1-3; 7 bases are a match to TRBD1. Germline CDR1 reads MDHEN; CDR2 reads SYDVKM. J was trimmed by 4 bases and V by 2 bases; bases with no gene match: 5. CDR3 length: 15 amino acids. CDR3 region: CASSLGGGPGNTIYF. CDR3 in DNA: TGTGCCAGCAGTTTAGGAGGGGGCCCGGGAAACACCATATATTTT.

The CDR3 DNA reads TGTGCCAGCAGCTTGGCCGGGGAGTACGAGCAGTACTTC. Its protein product is CASSLAGEYEQYF. This chain links TRBV5-4 with TRBJ2-7; D possibly corresponds to TRBD2 (5 bases). The CDR3 covers 13 residues. Trimming stripped 0 bases from V and 4 bases from J, with 8 bases between. Germline assignment: CDR1 SGHNT and CDR2 YYREEE (reference sequence).

The rearrangement links TRBV30 to TRBJ1-1, with a tentative D call TRBD1 (5 bases). CDR3 length: 17 amino acids. Per germline, CDR1 GTSNPN and CDR2 SVGIG (reference sequence). Trimming removed 0 bases from V and 1 base from J, with 18 bases in between. The CDR3 here is CAWSVLPGQGPNTEAFF. DNA of the CDR3: TGTGCCTGGAGTGTCCTGCCGGGTCAGGGCCCGAACACTGAAGCTTTCTTT. Variable domain in full (rest from reference TRBV30 and TRBJ1-1): SQTIHQWPATLVQPVGSPLSLECTVEGTSNPNLYWYRQAAGRGLQLLFYSVGIGQISSEVPQNLSASRPQDRQFILSSKKLLLSDSGFYLCAWSVLPGQGPNTEAFFGQGTRLTVV.

The chain combines TRBV5-8 with TRBJ1-1, with D possibly matching TRBD1 (6 bases). The V and J ends lost 4 bases and 4 bases respectively, with 14 bases between them. This CDR3 region has 14 residues. Germline CDR1 and CDR2: SGHTS and YDEGEE. DNA of the CDR3: TGTGCCAGCAGCCCGCCAGGGGTGGTCACTGAAGCTTTCTTT. Protein sequence: CASSPPGVVTEAFF.

The genes are TRBV5-4 and TRBJ2-3, with a tentative D call TRBD2 (6 bases). Trimming pared 4 bases from V and 1 base from J, leaving 16 bases between. CDR3 size: 16 residues. Per germline, CDR1 SGHNT and CDR2 YYREEE (reference sequence). The CDR3 bases are TGTGCCAGCAGCCCGAGCCAGACTAGGGGCACAGATACGCAGTATTTT. This encodes CASSPSQTRGTDTQYF.

The CDR3 is CASSLDLTGGIGTDTQYF. The CDR3 bases are TGTGCCAGCAGCTTAGATCTAACAGGGGGCATCGGCACAGATACGCAGTATTTT. The V gene is TRBV11-3, the J gene TRBJ2-3; the match to TRBD1 covers 9 bases. The CDR3 has 18 amino acids. V dropped 0 bases and J dropped 1; count of bases not matched to a gene: 8. Germline V gene lookup returns CDR1 SGHNT and CDR2 YENEEA.

The chain uses TRBV19 and TRBJ1-1; D gene ambiguous. Trimming took 3 bases from V and 1 from J, leaving 6 bases between them. Germline CDR1 and CDR2: LNHDA and SQIVND (reference sequence). CDR3 size: 13 residues. CDR3 nucleotide sequence: TGTGCCAGTAGTATCCCAGGGAACACTGAAGCTTTCTTT. It translates to CASSIPGNTEAFF.

Only a few counts were recorded for this clone. The chain has TRBV6-5 and TRBJ1-3, with TRBD1 as a possible D gene (6 bases). Trimming pared 5 bases from V and 2 bases from J, leaving 10 bases between. CDR1 is MNHEY, CDR2 SVGAGI, per germline. The CDR3 extends over 14 amino acids. The CDR3: CASSVQGAGNTIYF. CDR3 nucleotides: TGTGCCAGCAGTGTACAGGGTGCTGGAAACACCATATATTTT.

This clone was counted a single time. The chain combines TRBV27 with TRBJ1-5; D is perhaps TRBD1 (6 bases). Germline CDR1 is MNHEY and CDR2 is SMNVEV (reference sequence). The V end lost 6 bases, the J end lost 3 bases, and 15 bases lay between the germline ends. The CDR3 has 15 amino acids. The CDR3 loop is CASRSLDRPNQPQHF. In nucleotides, the CDR3 is TGTGCCAGCAGGTCACTCGACAGGCCCAATCAGCCCCAGCATTTT.

This chain joins TRBV9 and TRBJ1-2; 10 bases are shared with TRBD1. The CDR3 consists of 15 residues. Looked up from germline, CDR1 is SGDLS and CDR2 is YYNGEE. Trimming took 3 bases from V and 6 from J; bases not matched to a gene: 8. The CDR3 DNA is TGTGCCAGCAGCGCCTCCGGGGACAGGGGAGATGGCTACACCTTC. It specifies CASSASGDRGDGYTF.

The genes are TRBV9 and TRBJ1-6, with D possibly being TRBD1 (6 bases). CDR1 is SGDLS and CDR2 is YYNGEE in the germline V gene. The CDR3 contains 17 residues. With 5 bases removed from V and 0 bases from J, the gap between germline ends came to 15 bases. CDR3 bases: TGTGCCAGCAGTTCCTTGGGGGCCAGCTCCTATAATTCACCCCTCCACTTT. Its protein product is CASSSLGASSYNSPLHF.

V is TRBV5-4 and J is TRBJ1-2; the match to TRBD1 covers 10 bases. V gave up 3 bases and J gave up 8 bases; unmatched junction bases: 10. This CDR3 region has 15 residues. CDR1 and CDR2 (germline): SGHNT, YYREEE (reference sequence). The CDR3 region is CASSSRQGALYGYTF. For the CDR3, the DNA is TGTGCCAGCAGCTCACGACAGGGGGCACTTTACGGCTACACCTTC.

The rearrangement links TRBV18 to TRBJ1-6, with 7 bases matching TRBD1. This CDR3 comprises 15 residues. Per the germline V gene, CDR1 is KGHSH and CDR2 is LQKENI. J was trimmed by 7 bases and V by 5 bases; bases with no gene match: 8. This CDR3 is CASSSRQGRNSPLHF. Written as DNA, the CDR3 is TGTGCCAGCTCAAGCAGACAGGGTAGGAATTCACCCCTCCACTTT. Using reference TRBV18 and TRBJ1-6 for the parts outside the CDR3, the full variable domain is NAGVMQNPRHLVRRRGQEARLRCSPMKGHSHVYWYRQLPEEGLKFMVYLQKENIIDESGMPKERFSAEFPKEGPSILRIQQVVRGDSAAYFCASSSRQGRNSPLHFGNGTRLTVT.

This chain links TRBV7-6 with TRBJ2-3, with 8 bases that match TRBD2. The CDR3 contains 17 residues. Per germline, CDR1 SGHVS and CDR2 FNYEAQ. Trimming removed 3 bases from V and 5 bases from J; junction bases left unmatched: 13. The CDR3 region is CASSLLPGLVLKDTQYF. The CDR3 DNA sequence: TGTGCCAGCAGCTTGTTACCGGGACTAGTATTGAAAGATACGCAGTATTTT.

The chain has TRBV5-1 and TRBJ1-2; 9 positions match TRBD1. The CDR3 is 14 residues long. In germline, CDR1 is SGHRS, CDR2 YFSETQ. J gave up 8 bases and V 4 bases, and 9 bases lay outside the gene matches. CDR3 bases: TGCGCCAGCAGCCCATGGACAGGGGAGGGAGGCTACACCTTC. Residues: CASSPWTGEGGYTF.

The chain combines TRBV2 with TRBJ2-1; 11 bases fit TRBD2. Germline V gene sequence: CDR1 SNHLY, CDR2 FYNNEI. This CDR3 is built from 16 residues. V lost 3 bases and J lost 6; bases outside the gene matches: 7. CDR3 in amino acids: CASSDLAGGRVNEQFF. The CDR3 DNA is TGTGCCAGCAGTGATTTAGCGGGGGGGCGGGTCAATGAGCAGTTCTTC.

The chain links TRBV13 to TRBJ2-7; D is undetermined. The germline V gene has CDR1 PRHDT and CDR2 FYEKMQ (reference sequence). V was pared by 0 bases and J by 10 bases, with 13 bases between. This CDR3 spans 13 amino acids. Here the CDR3 DNA reads TGTGCCAGCAGCTTAGGCCTAAGCCCTCCCCAGTACTTC. This translates into CASSLGLSPPQYF. Filled out from reference TRBV13 and TRBJ2-7, the complete variable domain reads AAGVIQSPRHLIKEKRETATLKCYPIPRHDTVYWYQQGPGQDPQFLISFYEKMQSDKGSIPDRFSAQQFSDYHSELNMSSLELGDSALYFCASSLGLSPPQYFGPGTRLTVT.

The chain's CDR3 is CASSSRGRAYGQYF. In DNA, the CDR3 is TGTGCCAGTAGTTCCAGGGGCCGCGCGTACGGGCAGTACTTC. The chain combines TRBV19 with TRBJ2-5, with a possible D match to TRBD1 (6 bases). The V and J ends lost 5 bases and 11 bases respectively, with 21 bases between them. CDR3 length equals 14 residues. Germline assignment: CDR1 LNHDA and CDR2 SQIVND (reference sequence).

The CDR3 loop is CASSFLPRGTGELFF. In nucleotides, the CDR3 is TGTGCCAGCAGCTTTCTCCCGCGGGGCACCGGGGAGCTGTTTTTT. The chain recombines TRBV7-2 with TRBJ2-2; possibly TRBD2 for D (6 bases). Trimming shortened V by 3 bases and J by 4 bases, and 12 bases separated the two germline ends. The V gene's germline CDR1 is SGHTA and CDR2 FQGNSA. CDR3 length equals 15 residues.

As regards this clone: This CDR3 is also generated by other DNA sequences in the sample. The V and J genes are TRBV7-8 and TRBJ2-7, with D tentatively TRBD1 (6 bases). Trimming removed 0 bases from V and 3 bases from J, with 9 bases in between. CDR3 length: 14 amino acids. Germline CDR1 is SGHVS and CDR2 is FQNEAQ. The chain's CDR3 is CASSLAPDSYEQYF. The CDR3 nucleotides are TGTGCCAGCAGCTTAGCCCCGGACAGCTACGAGCAGTACTTC.

In this sample, this clone turned up once. This CDR3 reads CASSQDWVVGTGETEAFF. CDR3 sequence (DNA): TGCGCCAGCAGCCAAGATTGGGTTGTTGGTACAGGGGAGACTGAAGCTTTCTTT. V gene TRBV4-3 combines with J gene TRBJ1-1, with 7 bases that match TRBD1. CDR3 length equals 18 residues. The trim removed 0 bases at V and 5 bases at J, leaving 15 bases unmatched. Germline assignment: CDR1 LGHNA and CDR2 YSLEER.

The V call is TRBV5-1, the J call TRBJ2-2; a weak D match, TRBD1 (6 bases). The germline V gene encodes CDR1 SGHRS and CDR2 YFSETQ. The CDR3 contains 14 residues. V was cut by 0 bases and J by 7 bases, with 10 bases left in between. The CDR3 protein is CASSLGQQGGELFF. In DNA form, the CDR3 reads TGCGCCAGCAGCTTGGGGCAACAGGGCGGGGAGCTGTTTTTT. Using reference TRBV5-1 and TRBJ2-2 for the parts outside the CDR3, the full variable domain is KAGVTQTPRYLIKTRGQQVTLSCSPISGHRSVSWYQQTPGQGLQFLFEYFSETQRNKGNFPGRFSGRQFSNSRSEMNVSTLELGDSALYLCASSLGQQGGELFFGEGSRLTVL.

In DNA, the CDR3 is TGTGCCAGCAGTTTTTCCCGGGTGGACAGGGCTGAAGGGGAAAAACTGTTTTTT. Translation gives CASSFSRVDRAEGEKLFF. The chain couples TRBV28 to TRBJ1-4, with 8 bases lining up with TRBD1. Germline V gene lookup returns CDR1 MDHEN and CDR2 SYDVKM. The CDR3 has 18 residues. The V segment lost 3 bases and the J segment 8 bases; nucleotides outside the gene matches: 17.

Notes on this clone: At one boundary the junction diverges from the germline segment, which might be a read error. J is TRBJ1-1 and V is TRBV7-9, with 8 bases aligning to TRBD1. The CDR3 spans 13 residues. CDR1 is SEHNR, CDR2 FQNEAQ, per germline (reference sequence). CDR3 sequence (DNA): TGTTCCAGCAGCTTACAGGGGGGCACTGAAGCTTTCTTT. Encoded protein: CSSSLQGGTEAFF.

The rearrangement joins TRBV19 to TRBJ2-1, with D maybe TRBD2 (5 bases). This CDR3 comprises 14 residues. V was cut by 6 bases and J by 3 bases, with 12 bases left in between. Germline V lookup: CDR1 LNHDA, CDR2 SQIVND (reference sequence). The CDR3 loop reads CASRARGLYNEQFF. CDR3 nucleotide sequence: TGTGCCAGTAGGGCGAGAGGGCTCTACAATGAGCAGTTCTTC.